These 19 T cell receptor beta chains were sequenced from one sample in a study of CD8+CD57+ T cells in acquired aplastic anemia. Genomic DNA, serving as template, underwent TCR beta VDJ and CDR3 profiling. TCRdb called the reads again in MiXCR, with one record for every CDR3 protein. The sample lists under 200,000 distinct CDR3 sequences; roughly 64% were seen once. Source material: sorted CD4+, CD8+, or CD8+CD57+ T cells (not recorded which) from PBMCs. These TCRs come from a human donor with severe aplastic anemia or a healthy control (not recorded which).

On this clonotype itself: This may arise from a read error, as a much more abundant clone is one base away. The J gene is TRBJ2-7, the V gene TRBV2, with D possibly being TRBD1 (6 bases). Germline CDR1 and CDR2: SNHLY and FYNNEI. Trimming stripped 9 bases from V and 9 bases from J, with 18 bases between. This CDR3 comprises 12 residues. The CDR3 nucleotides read TGTGCCAGGGGGTCGGACAGCCACGGGCAGTACTTC. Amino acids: CARGSDSHGQYF.

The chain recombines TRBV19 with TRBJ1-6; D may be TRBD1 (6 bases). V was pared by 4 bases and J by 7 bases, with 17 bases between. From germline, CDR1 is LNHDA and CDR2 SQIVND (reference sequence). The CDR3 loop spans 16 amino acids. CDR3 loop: CASSTGQSRRNSPLHF. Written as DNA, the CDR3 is TGTGCCAGTAGTACTGGACAGTCAAGGCGAAATTCACCCCTCCACTTT.

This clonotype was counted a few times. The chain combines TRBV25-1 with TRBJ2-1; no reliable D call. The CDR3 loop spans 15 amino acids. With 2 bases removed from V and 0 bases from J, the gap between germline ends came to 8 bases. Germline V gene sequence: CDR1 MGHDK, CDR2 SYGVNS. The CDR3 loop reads CASSEDRSSYNEQFF. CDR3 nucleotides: TGTGCCAGCAGTGAAGACCGCAGCTCCTACAATGAGCAGTTCTTC. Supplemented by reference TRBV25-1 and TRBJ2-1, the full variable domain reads EADIYQTPRYLVIGTGKKITLECSQTMGHDKMYWYQQDPGMELHLIHYSYGVNSTEKGDLSSESTVSRIRTEHFPLTLESARPSHTSQYLCASSEDRSSYNEQFFGPGTRLTVL.

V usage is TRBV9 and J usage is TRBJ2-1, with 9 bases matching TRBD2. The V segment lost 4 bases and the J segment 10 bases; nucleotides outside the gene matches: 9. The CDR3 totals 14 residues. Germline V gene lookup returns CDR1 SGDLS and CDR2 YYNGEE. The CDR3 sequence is CASSPGLAEVEQFF. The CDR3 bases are TGTGCCAGCAGCCCGGGACTAGCTGAAGTGGAGCAGTTCTTC.

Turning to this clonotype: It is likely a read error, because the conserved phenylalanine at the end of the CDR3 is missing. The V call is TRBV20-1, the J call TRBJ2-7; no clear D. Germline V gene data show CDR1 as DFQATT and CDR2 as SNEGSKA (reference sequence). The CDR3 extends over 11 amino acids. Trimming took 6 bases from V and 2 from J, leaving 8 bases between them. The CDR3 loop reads CSAESAYEQYL. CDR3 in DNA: TGCAGTGCGGAGTCAGCCTACGAGCAGTACCTC.

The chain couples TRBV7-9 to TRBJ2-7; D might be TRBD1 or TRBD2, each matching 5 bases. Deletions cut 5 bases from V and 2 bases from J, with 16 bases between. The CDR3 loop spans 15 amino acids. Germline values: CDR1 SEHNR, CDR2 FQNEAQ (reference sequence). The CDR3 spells CASSQSRDRTYEQYF. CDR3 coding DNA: TGTGCCAGCAGCCAGAGCAGGGACCGGACCTACGAGCAGTACTTC.

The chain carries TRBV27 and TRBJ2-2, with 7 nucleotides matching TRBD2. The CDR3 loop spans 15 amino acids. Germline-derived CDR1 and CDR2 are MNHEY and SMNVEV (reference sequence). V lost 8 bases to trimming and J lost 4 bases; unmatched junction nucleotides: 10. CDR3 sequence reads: CASLPTWGGTGELFF. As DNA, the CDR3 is TGTGCCAGCCTCCCCACTTGGGGGGGCACCGGGGAGCTGTTTTTT.

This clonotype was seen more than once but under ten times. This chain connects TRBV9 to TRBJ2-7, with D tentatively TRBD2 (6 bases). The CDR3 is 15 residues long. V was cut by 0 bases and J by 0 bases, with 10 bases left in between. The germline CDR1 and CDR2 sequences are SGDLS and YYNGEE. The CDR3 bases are TGTGCCAGCAGCGTAGGCGGGGCCGGCTCCTACGAGCAGTACTTC. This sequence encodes CASSVGGAGSYEQYF.

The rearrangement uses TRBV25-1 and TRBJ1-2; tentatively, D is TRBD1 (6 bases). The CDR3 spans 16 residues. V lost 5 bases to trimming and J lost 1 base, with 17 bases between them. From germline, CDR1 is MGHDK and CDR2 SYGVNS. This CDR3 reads CASSSLWDNNNYGYTF. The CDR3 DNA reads TGTGCCAGCAGTTCCCTATGGGACAACAATAACTATGGCTACACCTTC.

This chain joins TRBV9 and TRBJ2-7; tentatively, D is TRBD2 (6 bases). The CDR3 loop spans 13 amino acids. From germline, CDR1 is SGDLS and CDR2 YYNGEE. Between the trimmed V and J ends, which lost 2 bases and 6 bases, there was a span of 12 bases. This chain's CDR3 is CASSVLLASEQYF. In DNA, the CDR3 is TGTGCCAGCAGCGTTCTACTAGCCTCCGAGCAGTACTTC.

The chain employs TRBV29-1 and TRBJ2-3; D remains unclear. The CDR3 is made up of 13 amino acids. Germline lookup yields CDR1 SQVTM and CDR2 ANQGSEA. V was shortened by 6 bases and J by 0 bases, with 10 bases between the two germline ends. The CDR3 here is CSVDSLSTDTQYF. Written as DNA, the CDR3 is TGCAGCGTAGACTCGCTTAGCACAGATACGCAGTATTTT.

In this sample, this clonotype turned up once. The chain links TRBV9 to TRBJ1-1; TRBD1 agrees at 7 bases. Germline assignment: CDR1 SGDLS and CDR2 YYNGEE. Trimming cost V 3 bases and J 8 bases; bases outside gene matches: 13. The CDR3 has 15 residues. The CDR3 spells CASSALTAGQAEAFF. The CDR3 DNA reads TGTGCCAGCAGCGCCCTCACTGCAGGACAGGCCGAAGCTTTCTTT.

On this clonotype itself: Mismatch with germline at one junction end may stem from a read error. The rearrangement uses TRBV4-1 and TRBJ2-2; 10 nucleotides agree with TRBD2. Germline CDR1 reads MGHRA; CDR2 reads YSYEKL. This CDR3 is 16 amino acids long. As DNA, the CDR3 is TGTGCCAGCAGCCGCGGGACTAGCGCGAACACCGGGGAGCTGTTTTTT. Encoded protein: CASSRGTSANTGELFF.

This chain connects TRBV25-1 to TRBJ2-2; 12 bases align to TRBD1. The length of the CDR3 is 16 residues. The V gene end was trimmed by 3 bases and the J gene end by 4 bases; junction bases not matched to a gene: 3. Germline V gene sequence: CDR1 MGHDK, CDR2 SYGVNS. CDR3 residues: CASSDPGQGATGELFF. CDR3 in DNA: TGTGCCAGCAGTGATCCGGGACAGGGGGCCACCGGGGAGCTGTTTTTT. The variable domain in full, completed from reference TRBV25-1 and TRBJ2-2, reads EADIYQTPRYLVIGTGKKITLECSQTMGHDKMYWYQQDPGMELHLIHYSYGVNSTEKGDLSSESTVSRIRTEHFPLTLESARPSHTSQYLCASSDPGQGATGELFFGEGSRLTVL.

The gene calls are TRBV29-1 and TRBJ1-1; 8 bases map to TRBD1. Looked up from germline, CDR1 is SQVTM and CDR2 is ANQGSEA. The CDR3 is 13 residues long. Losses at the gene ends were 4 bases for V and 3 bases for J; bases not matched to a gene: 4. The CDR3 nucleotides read TGCAGCGTTGTTTCAGGGGGCTACACTGAAGCTTTCTTT. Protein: CSVVSGGYTEAFF.

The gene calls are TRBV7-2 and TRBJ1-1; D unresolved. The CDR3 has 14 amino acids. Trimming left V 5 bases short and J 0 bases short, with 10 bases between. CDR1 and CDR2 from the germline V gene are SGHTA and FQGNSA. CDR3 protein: CASSVTSVNTEAFF. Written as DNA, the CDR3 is TGTGCCAGCAGCGTTACCAGTGTGAACACTGAAGCTTTCTTT.

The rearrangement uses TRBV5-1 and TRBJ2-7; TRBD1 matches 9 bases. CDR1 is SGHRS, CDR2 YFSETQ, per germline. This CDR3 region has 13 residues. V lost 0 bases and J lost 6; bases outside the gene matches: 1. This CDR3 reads CASSLEDRGEQYF. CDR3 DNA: TGCGCCAGCAGCTTGGAGGACAGGGGCGAGCAGTACTTC.

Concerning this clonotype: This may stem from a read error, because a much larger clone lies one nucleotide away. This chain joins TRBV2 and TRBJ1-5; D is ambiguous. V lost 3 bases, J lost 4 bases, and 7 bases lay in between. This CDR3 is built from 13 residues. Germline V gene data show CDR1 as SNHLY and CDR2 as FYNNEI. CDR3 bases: TGTGCCAGCAGTGAGGACTGGAATCAGCCCCAGCATTTT. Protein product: CASSEDWNQPQHF.

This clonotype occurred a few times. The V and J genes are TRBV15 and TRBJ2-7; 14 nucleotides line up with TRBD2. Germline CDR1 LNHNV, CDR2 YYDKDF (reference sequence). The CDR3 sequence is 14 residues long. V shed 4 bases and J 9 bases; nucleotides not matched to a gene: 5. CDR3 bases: TGTGCCACCAGCACCGGGACTAGCGGGAGCGGGCAGTACTTC. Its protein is CATSTGTSGSGQYF.